Shown below are 30 T cell receptor beta chains from a single sample sequenced in a study of CD8+CD57+ T cells in acquired aplastic anemia listed by TCRdb under 2018. The data were produced on an Illumina HiSeq 2000. Profiling of TCR beta VDJ combinations and CDR3 sequences used genomic DNA as the template. TCRdb reprocessed the public reads (quality trimming at Q25 with fastp, clone calling with MiXCR) and kept in-frame beta chains. Each entry merges the rows of one CDR3 protein and shows their most common DNA and genes. The sample table holds about 190,000 distinct CDR3 sequences, of which 64% were seen once. In total, the top ten clones hold 46% of the sample. Sequencing input: sorted CD4+, CD8+, or CD8+CD57+ T cells (not recorded which) from PBMCs. These TCRs come from a human donor with severe aplastic anemia or a healthy control (not recorded which).

The J gene is TRBJ2-5, the V gene TRBV20-1, with 9 bases fitting TRBD2. V shed 0 bases and J 5 bases; nucleotides not matched to a gene: 4. The germline V gene has CDR1 DFQATT and CDR2 SNEGSKA (reference sequence). This CDR3 is 14 amino acids long. The CDR3 DNA reads TGCAGTGCTAGAGATCCTAGCGGGATGGAGACCCAGTACTTC. This encodes CSARDPSGMETQYF.

There are a few counts of this clonotype. The chain combines TRBV29-1 with TRBJ2-7; 9 nucleotides agree with TRBD2. The CDR3 is 13 amino acids. The J segment lost 0 bases and the V segment lost 6 bases, leaving 3 bases of the junction unmatched. Looked up from germline, CDR1 is SQVTM and CDR2 is ANQGSEA. CDR3 in DNA: TGCAGCGTAGGGGGACTAGCCTCCTACGAGCAGTACTTC. The encoded protein is CSVGGLASYEQYF.

V is TRBV20-1 and J is TRBJ1-1; a weak D match, TRBD1 (5 bases). V was trimmed by 6 bases and J by 2 bases, leaving 16 bases between them. The CDR3 is made up of 14 amino acids. The germline gives CDR1 DFQATT, CDR2 SNEGSKA (reference sequence). The CDR3 here is CSADLIQVNTEAFF. The CDR3 DNA follows: TGCAGTGCCGATCTTATACAGGTAAACACTGAAGCTTTCTTT.

This chain links TRBV19 with TRBJ1-5; TRBD1 matches 7 bases. Germline CDR1 reads LNHDA; CDR2 reads SQIVND (reference sequence). This CDR3 is 14 amino acids long. V lost 1 base, J lost 7 bases, and 4 bases stayed unmatched. CDR3 sequence: CASSIGPQGQPQHF. The CDR3 bases are TGTGCCAGTAGTATAGGTCCACAGGGGCAGCCCCAGCATTTT.

This clonotype was detected only a few times. This chain connects TRBV7-9 to TRBJ1-1; no reliable D call. The V end lost 2 bases, the J end lost 4 bases, and 8 bases lay between the germline ends. This CDR3 spans 13 amino acids. Germline CDR1 and CDR2: SEHNR and FQNEAQ (reference sequence). The CDR3 DNA reads as TGTGCCAGCAGCTTATCTAGTGTCACTGAAGCTTTCTTT. Translated, it gives CASSLSSVTEAFF.

This rearrangement joins TRBV10-3 to TRBJ2-1, with D possibly TRBD2 on 6 matching bases. CDR1 is ENHRY and CDR2 is SYGVKD in the germline V gene. This CDR3 is 14 amino acids long. V was clipped by 4 bases and J by 5 bases, with 12 bases between them. The CDR3 DNA follows: TGTGCCATCAGTGCATTTAGCGGTAACAATGAGCAGTTCTTC. This translates into CAISAFSGNNEQFF.

CDR3 nucleotide sequence: TGCGCCAGCAGCCCCAGGACCCAGTTGGCCGGCGACGAGCAGTACTTC. This sequence encodes CASSPRTQLAGDEQYF. The J gene is TRBJ2-7, the V gene TRBV5-1; the D is unclear. The V gene's germline CDR1 is SGHRS and CDR2 YFSETQ. The ends were cut back, 4 bases at V and 5 bases at J, with 22 bases in the middle. CDR3 length equals 16 residues.

In its sample, this clonotype was seen once. CDR3 protein: CASSSASSGNTIYF. CDR3 sequence (DNA): TGTGCCAGCAGCTCGGCCAGCTCTGGAAACACCATATATTTT. The V and J genes are TRBV5-8 and TRBJ1-3; D is undetermined. The CDR3 is 14 residues long. Per the germline V gene, CDR1 is SGHTS and CDR2 is YDEGEE. The ends were cut back, 3 bases at V and 0 bases at J, with 7 bases in the middle.

This clonotype was observed at least ten times. This chain links TRBV7-6 with TRBJ2-7; perhaps TRBD1 as D (6 bases). The CDR3 runs to 13 residues. V was trimmed by 5 bases and J by 2 bases, leaving 10 bases between them. Per the germline V gene, CDR1 is SGHVS and CDR2 is FNYEAQ. The CDR3 loop reads CASSRGQTYEQYF. DNA for the CDR3: TGTGCCAGCAGCCGTGGACAGACCTACGAGCAGTACTTC. The variable domain in full, with the rest retrieved from reference TRBV7-6 and TRBJ2-7, is GAGVSQSPRYKVTKRGQDVALRCDPISGHVSLYWYRQALGQGPEFLTYFNYEAQQDKSGLPNDRFSAERPEGSISTLTIQRTEQRDSAMYRCASSRGQTYEQYFGPGTRLTVT.

This chain uses TRBV20-1 with TRBJ2-3, with a weak D call TRBD2 (5 bases). Between the trimmed V and J ends, which lost 3 bases and 6 bases, there was a span of 22 bases. Germline V CDR1 and CDR2: DFQATT, SNEGSKA (reference sequence). The length of the CDR3 is 16 residues. The CDR3 sequence: CSARGSGFLATDTQYF. The CDR3 nucleotides read TGCAGTGCTAGGGGATCGGGGTTTCTAGCCACGGATACGCAGTATTTT.

A remark on this clonotype: The junction does not match germline at one end; this may be a read error. The gene calls are TRBV6-4 and TRBJ2-2; maybe TRBD2 (5 bases). This CDR3 is built from 11 residues. Germline values: CDR1 MRHNA, CDR2 SNTAGT. The CDR3 sequence is CASSPDGELFF. CDR3 DNA sequence: TGTGCCAGCAGTCCCGACGGGGAGTTGTTTTTT.

The chain carries TRBV9 and TRBJ1-5, with D maybe TRBD1 (6 bases). The germline CDR1 and CDR2 sequences are SGDLS and YYNGEE. The length of the CDR3 is 17 residues. Trimming stripped 2 bases from V and 11 bases from J, with 26 bases between. Here the CDR3 DNA reads TGTGCCAGCAGCGTCGGAACCGGGGGGGCCTTACAAGAGACCCAGCATTTT. It yields the protein CASSVGTGGALQETQHF. The full variable domain, its missing parts supplied by reference TRBV9 and TRBJ1-5, is DSGVTQTPKHLITATGQRVTLRCSPRSGDLSVYWYQQSLDQGLQFLIQYYNGEERAKGNILERFSAQQFPDLHSELNLSSLELGDSALYFCASSVGTGGALQETQHFGDGTRLSIL.

This clonotype was observed at least ten times. The V call is TRBV7-9, the J call TRBJ2-7; 12 positions match TRBD2. Per germline, CDR1 SEHNR and CDR2 FQNEAQ (reference sequence). The CDR3 totals 15 residues. The ends lost 2 bases at V and 6 bases at J; junction bases unmatched: 5. The CDR3 reads CASSLSTSGGFEQYF. The CDR3 nucleotides are TGTGCCAGCAGCTTATCGACTAGCGGGGGTTTCGAGCAGTACTTC.

The chain joins TRBV11-2 to TRBJ2-7; no reliable D call. CDR3 length: 13 amino acids. Trimming took 5 bases from V and 4 from J, leaving 12 bases between them. Germline V gene lookup returns CDR1 SGHAT and CDR2 FQNNGV. The CDR3 protein is CASSPTAAYEQYF. CDR3 in DNA: TGTGCCAGCAGCCCCACCGCCGCTTACGAGCAGTACTTC.

This clonotype showed up many times. This chain joins TRBV27 and TRBJ1-1; weak D call: TRBD1 (6 bases). CDR1 and CDR2 (germline): MNHEY, SMNVEV (reference sequence). The CDR3 has 11 residues. V gave up 6 bases and J gave up 9 bases, with 11 bases separating them. This CDR3 reads CASRLGTKAFF. Written as DNA, the CDR3 is TGTGCCAGCAGATTAGGGACAAAAGCTTTCTTT.

This chain joins TRBV29-1 and TRBJ2-3; maybe TRBD2 (6 bases). Trimming shortened V by 4 bases and J by 0 bases, and 8 bases separated the two germline ends. CDR1 SQVTM and CDR2 ANQGSEA come from the germline V gene. CDR3 length: 13 residues. CDR3 sequence (DNA): TGCAGCGTTGTAGCGGTTAGCACAGATACGCAGTATTTT. It is translated as CSVVAVSTDTQYF.

The chain links TRBV7-8 to TRBJ2-7, with 8 nucleotides matching TRBD1. Germline trimming cut 5 bases from V and 6 bases from J; bases unmatched to any gene: 9. The CDR3 consists of 14 residues. CDR1 is SGHVS, CDR2 FQNEAQ, per germline. In nucleotides, the CDR3 is TGTGCCAGCAGCCTCAGTCGACAGGGGCTCGAGCAGTACTTC. Protein: CASSLSRQGLEQYF. Filled out from reference TRBV7-8 and TRBJ2-7, the complete variable domain reads GAGVSQSPRYKVAKRGQDVALRCDPISGHVSLFWYQQALGQGPEFLTYFQNEAQLDKSGLPSDRFFAERPEGSVSTLKIQRTQQEDSAVYLCASSLSRQGLEQYFGPGTRLTVT.

This clonotype was counted a few times. The J gene is TRBJ2-3, the V gene TRBV20-1, with D unclear. This CDR3 has 12 amino acids. The ends were cut back, 7 bases at V and 0 bases at J, with 8 bases in the middle. Germline assignment: CDR1 DFQATT and CDR2 SNEGSKA (reference sequence). The CDR3 protein is CSDMGSTDTQYF. The CDR3 nucleotides are TGCAGTGATATGGGGAGCACAGATACGCAGTATTTT.

The rearrangement uses TRBV12-3 or TRBV12-4 and TRBJ2-5, with D perhaps assigned TRBD1 or TRBD2 (5 bases each). V gave up 6 bases and J gave up 4 bases, with 9 bases separating them. The CDR3 loop spans 12 amino acids. The CDR3 region is CASRHGGETQYF. CDR3 DNA: TGTGCCAGCAGGCATGGGGGAGAGACCCAGTACTTC.

V is TRBV7-6 and J is TRBJ2-3, with D hard to call. This CDR3 comprises 14 residues. Trimming took 3 bases from V and 1 from J, leaving 8 bases between them. Germline V lookup: CDR1 SGHVS, CDR2 FNYEAQ. The CDR3 DNA is TGTGCCAGCAGCTTTTCTGGGGGCACAGATACGCAGTATTTT. Residues: CASSFSGGTDTQYF.

This clonotype was seen only a few times. This chain links TRBV27 with TRBJ1-1; D not resolved. CDR3 size: 13 residues. Germline assignment: CDR1 MNHEY and CDR2 SMNVEV (reference sequence). V shed 4 bases and J shed 7 bases, with 13 bases lying between them. The CDR3 here is CASSYTREGEAFF. CDR3 nucleotide sequence: TGTGCCAGCAGTTACACCCGAGAAGGTGAAGCTTTCTTT.

The genes are TRBV7-3 and TRBJ2-3; D is unresolved. V shed 5 bases and J shed 7 bases, with 13 bases lying between them. Germline-derived CDR1 and CDR2 are SGHTA and FQGTGA. The CDR3 is 13 residues long. The CDR3 is CASSRASGYTQYF. Written as DNA, the CDR3 is TGTGCCAGCAGCCGGGCATCCGGTTATACGCAGTATTTT.

The chain combines TRBV7-2 with TRBJ2-5; TRBD2 aligns across 13 bases. The CDR3 runs 17 residues. With V trimmed by 4 bases and J by 4 bases, 9 bases remained unmatched. Germline CDR1 reads SGHTA; CDR2 reads FQGNSA. In DNA, the CDR3 is TGTGCCAGCAGCTCGAACGGACTAGCGGGGGAAGGAGAGACCCAGTACTTC. Translation: CASSSNGLAGEGETQYF.

The genes are TRBV24-1 and TRBJ2-7; maybe TRBD1 (6 bases). The CDR3 totals 14 residues. From germline, CDR1 is KGHDR and CDR2 SFDVKD. V lost 4 bases, J lost 3 bases, and 12 bases lay in between. CDR3 DNA sequence: TGTGCCACCAGTGACCCTCGGACAGTCTACGAGCAGTACTTC. Translating gives CATSDPRTVYEQYF.

This clonotype was observed a handful of times. The chain joins TRBV12-3 or TRBV12-4 to TRBJ1-2; 7 bases fit TRBD1. The V gene end was trimmed by 6 bases and the J gene end by 14 bases; junction bases not matched to a gene: 12. CDR3 length: 12 residues. Here the CDR3 DNA reads TGTGCCAGCAGCTTTGGGCGACAGGGAGGTACCTTC. It translates to CASSFGRQGGTF.

This clonotype was detected many times. V gene TRBV12-3 or TRBV12-4 combines with J gene TRBJ1-6; D possibly corresponds to TRBD1 (5 bases). Trimming removed 3 bases at V and 11 bases at J, with 20 bases between. This CDR3 has 16 residues. In DNA form, the CDR3 reads TGTGCCAGCAGTTTCTCCCATCTCCGGGGCCCCACACCCCTCCACTTT. This encodes CASSFSHLRGPTPLHF.

This clonotype appeared a few times. The chain joins TRBV19 to TRBJ1-1, with 7 bases aligning to TRBD1. The junction had 3 bases not matched to a gene; V was cut back by 10 bases and J by 4 bases. The CDR3 length is 11 residues. Germline CDR1 and CDR2: LNHDA and SQIVND (reference sequence). For the CDR3, the DNA is TGTGCCACCAGGGGGGCCACTGAAGCTTTCTTT. It translates to CATRGATEAFF.

CDR3 in amino acids: CASSYSRAPYEQYF. The DNA for the CDR3 is TGTGCCAGCAGTTACTCGAGGGCCCCCTACGAGCAGTACTTC. J is TRBJ2-7 and V is TRBV6-5, with D possibly matching TRBD2 (5 bases). The ends were cut back, 0 bases at V and 2 bases at J, with 8 bases in the middle. The CDR3 is made up of 14 amino acids. Germline CDR1 is MNHEY and CDR2 is SVGAGI.

The genes are TRBV20-1 and TRBJ2-7; D is ambiguous. The CDR3 length is 12 residues. The germline V gene encodes CDR1 DFQATT and CDR2 SNEGSKA (reference sequence). Deletions cut 6 bases from V and 5 bases from J, with 14 bases between. The CDR3 region is CSAWGTGHEQYF. In DNA, the CDR3 is TGCAGTGCGTGGGGTACCGGCCACGAGCAGTACTTC.

The chain carries TRBV9 and TRBJ2-1; 11 bases map to TRBD2. Losses at the gene ends were 4 bases for V and 1 base for J; bases not matched to a gene: 4. Per the germline V gene, CDR1 is SGDLS and CDR2 is YYNGEE. There are 16 residues in the CDR3. The CDR3 DNA sequence: TGTGCCAGCAGCCCTAGACTAGCGGGGTCCTACAATGAGCAGTTCTTC. Residues: CASSPRLAGSYNEQFF.